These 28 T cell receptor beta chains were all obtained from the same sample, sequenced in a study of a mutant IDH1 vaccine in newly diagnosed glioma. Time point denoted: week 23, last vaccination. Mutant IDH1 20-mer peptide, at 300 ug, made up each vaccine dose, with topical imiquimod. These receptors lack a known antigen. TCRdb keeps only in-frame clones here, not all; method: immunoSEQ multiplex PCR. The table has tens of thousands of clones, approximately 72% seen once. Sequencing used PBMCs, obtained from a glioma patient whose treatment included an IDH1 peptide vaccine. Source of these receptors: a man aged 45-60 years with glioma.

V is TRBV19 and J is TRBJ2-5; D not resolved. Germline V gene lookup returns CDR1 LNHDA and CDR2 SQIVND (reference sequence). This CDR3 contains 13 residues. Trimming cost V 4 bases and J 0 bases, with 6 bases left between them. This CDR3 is CASSNRHQETQYF. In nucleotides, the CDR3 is TGTGCCAGTAGTAATCGCCACCAAGAGACCCAGTACTTC.

The CDR3 loop reads CASSGLDWGGEQYF. The CDR3 DNA sequence: TGCGCCAGCAGCGGCCTGGACTGGGGGGGCGAGCAGTACTTC. The chain links TRBV5-1 to TRBJ2-5; TRBD2 agrees at 7 bases. The assigned J gene may be wrong: the sequence end matches TRBJ2-7 better. CDR1 and CDR2 (germline): SGHRS, YFSETQ. The CDR3 consists of 14 residues.

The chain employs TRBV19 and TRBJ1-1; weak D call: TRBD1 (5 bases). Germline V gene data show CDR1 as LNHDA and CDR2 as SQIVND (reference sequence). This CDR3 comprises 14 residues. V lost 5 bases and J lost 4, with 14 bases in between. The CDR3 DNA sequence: TGTGCCAGTAGTTACCGGGAGGGGAGCACTGAAGCTTTCTTT. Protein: CASSYREGSTEAFF.

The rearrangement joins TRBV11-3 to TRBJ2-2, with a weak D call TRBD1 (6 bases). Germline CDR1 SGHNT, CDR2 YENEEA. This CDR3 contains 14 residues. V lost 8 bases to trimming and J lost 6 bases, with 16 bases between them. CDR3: CASAGTLTPGELFF. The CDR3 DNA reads TGTGCCAGCGCCGGGACATTGACACCCGGGGAGCTGTTTTTT.

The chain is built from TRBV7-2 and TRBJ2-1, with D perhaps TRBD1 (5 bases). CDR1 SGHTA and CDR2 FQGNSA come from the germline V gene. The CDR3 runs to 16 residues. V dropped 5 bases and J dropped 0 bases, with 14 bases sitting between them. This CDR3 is CASSHRGGNSYNEQFF. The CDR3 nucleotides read TGTGCCAGCAGCCATAGGGGCGGTAACTCCTACAATGAGCAGTTCTTC.

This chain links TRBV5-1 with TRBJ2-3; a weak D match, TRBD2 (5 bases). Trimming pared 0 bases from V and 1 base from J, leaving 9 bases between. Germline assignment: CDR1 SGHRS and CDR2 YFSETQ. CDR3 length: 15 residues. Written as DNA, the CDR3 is TGCGCCAGCAGCTTGGAGGAGGCGGGCACAGATACGCAGTATTTT. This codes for CASSLEEAGTDTQYF.

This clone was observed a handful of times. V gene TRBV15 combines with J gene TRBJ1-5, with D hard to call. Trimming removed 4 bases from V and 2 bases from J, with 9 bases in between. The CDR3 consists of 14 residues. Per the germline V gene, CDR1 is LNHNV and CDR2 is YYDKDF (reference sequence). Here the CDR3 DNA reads TGTGCCACCAGCATGTCGCAGGGCAATCAGCCCCAGCATTTT. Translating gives CATSMSQGNQPQHF.

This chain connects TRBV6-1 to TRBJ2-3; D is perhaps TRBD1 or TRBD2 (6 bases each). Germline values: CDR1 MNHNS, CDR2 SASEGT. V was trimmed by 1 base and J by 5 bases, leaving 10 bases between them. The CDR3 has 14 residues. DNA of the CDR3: TGTGCCAGCAGTGAAGGGGGGGCCCGAGATACGCAGTATTTT. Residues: CASSEGGARDTQYF.

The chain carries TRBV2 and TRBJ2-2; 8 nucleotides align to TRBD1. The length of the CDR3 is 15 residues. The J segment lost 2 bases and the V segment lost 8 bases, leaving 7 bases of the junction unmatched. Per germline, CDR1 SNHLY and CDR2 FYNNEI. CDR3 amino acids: CASLGTGLNTGELFF. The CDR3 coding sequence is TGTGCCAGCTTAGGGACAGGCCTAAACACCGGGGAGCTGTTTTTT.

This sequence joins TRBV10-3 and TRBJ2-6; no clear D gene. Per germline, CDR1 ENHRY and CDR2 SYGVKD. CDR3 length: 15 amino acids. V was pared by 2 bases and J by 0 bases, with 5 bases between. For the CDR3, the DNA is TGTGCCATCAGTGAGGCAGACTCTGGGGCCAACGTCCTGACTTTC. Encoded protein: CAISEADSGANVLTF.

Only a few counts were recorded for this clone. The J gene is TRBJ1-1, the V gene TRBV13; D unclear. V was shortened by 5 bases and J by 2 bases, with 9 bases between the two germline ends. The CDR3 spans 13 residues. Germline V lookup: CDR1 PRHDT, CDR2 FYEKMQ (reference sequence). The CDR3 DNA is TGTGCCAGCAGCCCCTCAGGAAACACTGAAGCTTTCTTT. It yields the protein CASSPSGNTEAFF.

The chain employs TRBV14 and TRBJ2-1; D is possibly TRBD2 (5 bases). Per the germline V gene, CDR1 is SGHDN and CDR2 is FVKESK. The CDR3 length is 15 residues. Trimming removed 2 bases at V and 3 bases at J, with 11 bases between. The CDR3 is CASSQTEDYYNEQFF. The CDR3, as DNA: TGTGCCAGCAGCCAAACAGAAGACTACTACAATGAGCAGTTCTTC. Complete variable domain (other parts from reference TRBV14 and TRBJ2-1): EAGVTQFPSHSVIEKGQTVTLRCDPISGHDNLYWYRRVMGKEIKFLLHFVKESKQDESGMPNNRFLAERTGGTYSTLKVQPAELEDSGVYFCASSQTEDYYNEQFFGPGTRLTVL.

The CDR3 loop is CASSYSPGTGEKLFF. The CDR3 DNA reads TGTGCCAGCAGTTACTCTCCAGGGACGGGTGAAAAACTGTTTTTT. The chain couples TRBV6-5 to TRBJ1-4, with D possibly matching TRBD1 (5 bases). The CDR3 is 15 residues long. Germline CDR1 MNHEY, CDR2 SVGAGI. Between the trimmed V and J ends, which lost 0 bases and 7 bases, there was a span of 12 bases.

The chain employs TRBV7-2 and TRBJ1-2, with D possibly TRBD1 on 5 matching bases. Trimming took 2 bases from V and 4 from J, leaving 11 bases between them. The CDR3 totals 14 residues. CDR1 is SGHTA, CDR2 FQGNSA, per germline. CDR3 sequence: CASSLIGGGYGYTF. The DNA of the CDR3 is TGTGCCAGCAGCTTAATCGGGGGGGGCTATGGCTACACCTTC.

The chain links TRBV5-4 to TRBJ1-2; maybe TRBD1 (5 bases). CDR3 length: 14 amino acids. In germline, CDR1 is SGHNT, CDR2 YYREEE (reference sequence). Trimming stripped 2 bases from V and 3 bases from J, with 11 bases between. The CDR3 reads CASSFEGHDYGYTF. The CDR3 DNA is TGTGCCAGCAGCTTCGAGGGGCACGACTATGGCTACACCTTC.

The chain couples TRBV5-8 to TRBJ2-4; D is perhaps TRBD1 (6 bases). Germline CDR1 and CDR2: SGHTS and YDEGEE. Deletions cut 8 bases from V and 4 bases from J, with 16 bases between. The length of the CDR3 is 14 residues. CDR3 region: CASGLERGKNIQYF. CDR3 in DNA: TGTGCCAGTGGCCTGGAGAGGGGGAAAAACATTCAGTACTTC. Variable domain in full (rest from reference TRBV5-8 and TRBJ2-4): EAGVTQSPTHLIKTRGQQATLRCSPISGHTSVYWYQQALGLGLQFLLWYDEGEERNRGNFPPRFSGRQFPNYSSELNVNALELEDSALYLCASGLERGKNIQYFGAGTRLSVL.

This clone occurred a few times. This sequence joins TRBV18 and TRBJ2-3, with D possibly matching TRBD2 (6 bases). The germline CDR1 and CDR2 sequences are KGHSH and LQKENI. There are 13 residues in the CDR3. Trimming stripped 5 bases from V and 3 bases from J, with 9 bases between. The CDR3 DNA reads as TGTGCCAGCTCATCGGCGGGGACAGATACGCAGTATTTT. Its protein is CASSSAGTDTQYF.

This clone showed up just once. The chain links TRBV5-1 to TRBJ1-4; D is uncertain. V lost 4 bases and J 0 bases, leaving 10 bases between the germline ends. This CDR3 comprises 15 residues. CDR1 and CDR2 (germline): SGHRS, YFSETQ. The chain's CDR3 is CASSGMGATNEKLFF. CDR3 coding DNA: TGCGCCAGCAGCGGGATGGGTGCAACTAATGAAAAACTGTTTTTT.

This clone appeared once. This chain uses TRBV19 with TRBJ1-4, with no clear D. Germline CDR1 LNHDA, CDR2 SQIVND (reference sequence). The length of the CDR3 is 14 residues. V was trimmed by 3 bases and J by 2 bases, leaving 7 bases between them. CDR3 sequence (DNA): TGTGCCAGTAGTATGTCCGGGACTAATGAAAAACTGTTTTTT. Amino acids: CASSMSGTNEKLFF.

The CDR3 bases are TGTGCCAGCAGCTCCAGGCCTTCCTCGAGTAAACTGTTTTTT. Translated, it gives CASSSRPSSSKLFF. V and J are TRBV7-8 and TRBJ1-4; D remains ambiguous. This CDR3 region has 14 residues. Deletions cut 4 bases from V and 11 bases from J, with 17 bases between. From germline, CDR1 is SGHVS and CDR2 FQNEAQ.

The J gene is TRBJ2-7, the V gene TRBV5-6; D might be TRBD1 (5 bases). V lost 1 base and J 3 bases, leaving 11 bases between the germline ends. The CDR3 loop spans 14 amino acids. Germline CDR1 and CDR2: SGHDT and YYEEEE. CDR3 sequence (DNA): TGTGCCAGCAGCTTGCGACAGATAATCTACGAGCAGTACTTC. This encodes CASSLRQIIYEQYF.

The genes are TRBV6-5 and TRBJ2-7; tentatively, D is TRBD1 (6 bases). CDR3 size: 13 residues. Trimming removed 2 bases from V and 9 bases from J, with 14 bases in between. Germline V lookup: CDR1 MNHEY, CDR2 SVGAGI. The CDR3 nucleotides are TGTGCCAGCAGTTACAAGGGACATGGTACGCAGTACTTC. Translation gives CASSYKGHGTQYF.

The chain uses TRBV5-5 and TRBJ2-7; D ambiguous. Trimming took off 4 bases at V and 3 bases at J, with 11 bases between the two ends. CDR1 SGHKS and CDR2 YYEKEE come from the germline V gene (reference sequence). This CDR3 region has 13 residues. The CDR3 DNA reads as TGTGCCAGCAGCGTATCAACTTTCTACGAGCAGTACTTC. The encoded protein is CASSVSTFYEQYF.

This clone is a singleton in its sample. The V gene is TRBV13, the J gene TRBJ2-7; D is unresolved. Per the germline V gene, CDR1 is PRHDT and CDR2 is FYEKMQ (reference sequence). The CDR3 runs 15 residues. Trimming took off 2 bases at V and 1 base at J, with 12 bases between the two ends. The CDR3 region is CASSLKPVASYEQYF. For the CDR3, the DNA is TGTGCCAGCAGCTTAAAGCCAGTGGCATCCTACGAGCAGTACTTC.

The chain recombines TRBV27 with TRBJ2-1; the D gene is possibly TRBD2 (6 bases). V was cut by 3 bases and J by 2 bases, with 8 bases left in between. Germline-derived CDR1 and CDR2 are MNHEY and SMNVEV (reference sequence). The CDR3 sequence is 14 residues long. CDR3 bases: TGTGCCAGCAGTTTGGGCGGGACCTACAATGAGCAGTTCTTC. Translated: CASSLGGTYNEQFF.

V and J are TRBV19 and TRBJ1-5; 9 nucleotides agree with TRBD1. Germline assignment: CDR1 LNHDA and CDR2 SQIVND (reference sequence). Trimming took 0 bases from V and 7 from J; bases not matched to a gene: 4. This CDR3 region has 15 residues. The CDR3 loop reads CASSIEDRGGQPQHF. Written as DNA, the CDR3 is TGTGCCAGTAGTATAGAAGACAGGGGGGGCCAGCCCCAGCATTTT.

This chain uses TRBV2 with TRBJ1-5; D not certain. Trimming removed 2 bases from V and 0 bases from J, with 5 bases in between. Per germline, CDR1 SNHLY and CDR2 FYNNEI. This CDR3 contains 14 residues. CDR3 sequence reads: CASSERVSNQPQHF. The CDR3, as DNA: TGTGCCAGCAGTGAACGGGTTAGCAATCAGCCCCAGCATTTT.

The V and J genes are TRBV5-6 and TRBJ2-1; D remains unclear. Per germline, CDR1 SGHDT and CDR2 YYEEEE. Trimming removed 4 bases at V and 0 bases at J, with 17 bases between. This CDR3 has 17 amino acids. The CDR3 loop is CASSVDVPPNSYNEQFF. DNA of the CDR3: TGTGCCAGCAGCGTCGACGTGCCCCCGAACTCCTACAATGAGCAGTTCTTC.